These 23 T cell receptor beta chains were all obtained from the same sample, sequenced in a study of T cells in Graves' hyperthyroidism and ophthalmopathy. There were TCR beta CDR3 regions amplified from RNA transcripts. The TCR CDR3 first-round RT-PCR relied on the HTBI primer set. TCRdb called the multiplex PCR reads again in MiXCR, with one record for every CDR3 protein. The sample consists of about 560,000 distinct CDR3 sequences, under 60% of them appearing once. Sequenced material: peripheral blood or thyroid tissue (not recorded which). All receptors derive from a woman between 18 and 29 years old with Graves' hyperthyroidism.

The genes are TRBV5-8 and TRBJ2-7; 7 nucleotides align to TRBD2. With 2 bases clipped from V and 5 bases from J, the junction kept 7 bases outside the gene matches. The CDR3 extends over 14 amino acids. Germline CDR1 is SGHTS and CDR2 is YDEGEE. In DNA, the CDR3 is TGTGCCAGCAGCTTAAGGACTAGTCGAAACGAGCAGTACTTC. Protein sequence: CASSLRTSRNEQYF.

The chain employs TRBV15 and TRBJ1-2; 10 nucleotides match TRBD1. The trim removed 8 bases at V and 7 bases at J, leaving 4 bases unmatched. CDR3 length equals 12 residues. Germline-derived CDR1 and CDR2 are LNHNV and YYDKDF (reference sequence). In DNA, the CDR3 is TGTGCCACCGGGACAGGGGTCTCTGGCTACACCTTC. This sequence encodes CATGTGVSGYTF. The full variable domain, completed using reference TRBV15 and TRBJ1-2, is DAMVIQNPRYQVTQFGKPVTLSCSQTLNHNVMYWYQQKSSQAPKLLFHYYDKDFNNEADTPDNFQSRRPNTSFCFLDIRSPGLGDTAMYLCATGTGVSGYTFGSGTRLTVV.

V and J are TRBV29-1 and TRBJ1-1; D is uncertain. Trimming stripped 8 bases from V and 1 base from J, with 8 bases between. Germline assignment: CDR1 SQVTM and CDR2 ANQGSEA. The CDR3 has 11 residues. CDR3 protein: CSLAGNTEAFF. As DNA, the CDR3 is TGCAGCTTGGCGGGGAACACTGAAGCTTTCTTT.

This clonotype was seen ten or more times. The chain combines TRBV2 with TRBJ1-5; D ambiguous. CDR3 length: 12 residues. The germline CDR1 and CDR2 sequences are SNHLY and FYNNEI. Trimming left V 6 bases short and J 0 bases short, with 3 bases between. The CDR3 region is CASRRSNQPQHF. CDR3 DNA: TGTGCCAGCAGGCGTAGCAATCAGCCCCAGCATTTT.

A remark on this clonotype: Given a much more abundant clone one base away, this may be a read error. The chain recombines TRBV7-7 with TRBJ2-5; D gene uncertain. The length of the CDR3 is 13 residues. Germline CDR1 SSHAT, CDR2 FNYEAQ (reference sequence). The CDR3 DNA reads as TGTGCTAGCAGCCGGAGCCCCGCAGAGACCCAGTACTTC. This encodes CASSRSPAETQYF. The full variable domain, its missing parts supplied by reference TRBV7-7 and TRBJ2-5, is GAGVSQSPRYKVTKRGQDVTLRCDPISSHATLYWYQQALGQGPEFLTYFNYEAQPDKSGLPSDRFSAERPEGSISTLTIQRTEQRDSAMYRCASSRSPAETQYFGPGTRLLVL.

The chain combines TRBV7-9 with TRBJ1-4, with D unclear. Germline lookup yields CDR1 SEHNR and CDR2 FQNEAQ (reference sequence). The CDR3 is 15 residues long. V was cut by 2 bases and J by 0 bases, with 7 bases left in between. Here the CDR3 DNA reads TGTGCCAGCAGCTTACGGACTTCAACTAATGAAAAACTGTTTTTT. Protein: CASSLRTSTNEKLFF.

In this sample, this clonotype turned up a few times. The chain uses TRBV7-3 and TRBJ1-1; D unclear. Germline CDR1 is SGHTA and CDR2 is FQGTGA. The V end lost 0 bases, the J end lost 2 bases, and 7 bases lay between the germline ends. The CDR3 runs to 14 residues. The CDR3 DNA follows: TGTGCCAGCAGCTTAACCGCTACAAACACTGAAGCTTTCTTT. It codes for CASSLTATNTEAFF.

This clonotype was detected a few times. The J gene is TRBJ1-6, the V gene TRBV7-9; D remains unclear. Germline V lookup: CDR1 SEHNR, CDR2 FQNEAQ (reference sequence). V was cut by 0 bases and J by 0 bases, with 9 bases left in between. The CDR3 covers 17 residues. The CDR3 nucleotides are TGTGCCAGCAGCTTAGCGGATGGGCCCTCCTATAATTCACCCCTCCACTTT. Encoded protein: CASSLADGPSYNSPLHF.

This clonotype was recorded a few times. The chain couples TRBV7-8 to TRBJ2-7; D is perhaps TRBD2 (5 bases). Germline CDR1 SGHVS, CDR2 FQNEAQ. V lost 0 bases, J lost 3 bases, and 9 bases lay in between. This CDR3 has 14 amino acids. The CDR3 protein is CASSLAGIHYEQYF. In DNA form, the CDR3 reads TGTGCCAGCAGCTTAGCCGGGATTCACTACGAGCAGTACTTC.

This chain links TRBV15 with TRBJ2-6, with D uncertain. The germline CDR1 and CDR2 sequences are LNHNV and YYDKDF (reference sequence). Trimming cost V 4 bases and J 4 bases, with 8 bases left between them. The CDR3 sequence is 14 residues long. The DNA of the CDR3 is TGTGCCACCAGCATTGCGGCCGGGGCCAACGTCCTGACTTTC. As protein: CATSIAAGANVLTF.

The chain carries TRBV7-3 and TRBJ2-7; a possible D gene is TRBD2 (6 bases). The CDR3 is 13 amino acids. The germline CDR1 and CDR2 sequences are SGHTA and FQGTGA. Deletions cut 4 bases from V and 6 bases from J, with 13 bases between. The CDR3 loop is CASSYSGEGEQYF. In DNA form, the CDR3 reads TGTGCCAGCAGCTACTCGGGAGAAGGCGAGCAGTACTTC.

This clonotype appeared a few times. The V gene is TRBV5-1, the J gene TRBJ1-1; TRBD1 might be the D (6 bases). CDR1 and CDR2 (germline): SGHRS, YFSETQ. This CDR3 has 15 amino acids. The V gene lost 4 bases and the J gene lost 1 base, with 14 bases spanning the gap. The CDR3 is CASSDRGGTNTEAFF. For the CDR3, the DNA is TGCGCCAGCAGCGACCGAGGGGGAACGAACACTGAAGCTTTCTTT.

In the case of this clonotype: A much larger clone lies one base from this, so it may be a read error. The V gene is TRBV7-2, the J gene TRBJ2-5; D is ambiguous. The CDR3 contains 12 residues. Deletions cut 6 bases from V and 4 bases from J, with 9 bases between. Germline-derived CDR1 and CDR2 are SGHTA and FQGNSA. The chain's CDR3 is CASRLNAETQYF. The CDR3 DNA reads TGTGCCAGCAGATTGAATGCAGAGACCCAGTACTTC.

J is TRBJ1-3 and V is TRBV19; no firm D call. V was shortened by 9 bases and J by 1 base, with 16 bases between the two germline ends. CDR1 is LNHDA, CDR2 SQIVND, per germline (reference sequence). CDR3 length: 15 residues. The CDR3 spells CARTQADSSGNTIYF. The CDR3 coding sequence is TGTGCCAGAACCCAGGCCGACTCTTCTGGAAACACCATATATTTT. Variable domain in full (rest from reference TRBV19 and TRBJ1-3): DGGITQSPKYLFRKEGQNVTLSCEQNLNHDAMYWYRQDPGQGLRLIYYSQIVNDFQKGDIAEGYSVSREKKESFPLTVTSAQKNPTAFYLCARTQADSSGNTIYFGEGSWLTVV.

The chain combines TRBV7-3 with TRBJ2-7; TRBD2 aligns across 11 bases. Germline V gene data show CDR1 as SGHTA and CDR2 as FQGTGA. This CDR3 has 16 amino acids. The V gene end was trimmed by 5 bases and the J gene end by 3 bases; junction bases not matched to a gene: 9. In DNA form, the CDR3 reads TGTGCCAGCAGCCCCGGTCTGACTAGCGGGGACTACGAGCAGTACTTC. This codes for CASSPGLTSGDYEQYF.

The chain employs TRBV29-1 and TRBJ1-2; no firm D call. Trimming pared 7 bases from V and 0 bases from J, leaving 12 bases between. CDR3 length: 13 amino acids. CDR1 SQVTM and CDR2 ANQGSEA come from the germline V gene. The CDR3 bases are TGCAGCGCCGGCCGCGTAGCTAACTATGGCTACACCTTC. As protein: CSAGRVANYGYTF.

The V gene is TRBV7-2, the J gene TRBJ2-5; 7 positions match TRBD2. V trimming: 4 bases; J trimming: 5 bases; junction bases outside the gene matches: 10. Germline V gives CDR1 SGHTA, CDR2 FQGNSA. This CDR3 is 15 amino acids long. DNA for the CDR3: TGTGCCAGCAGCTCGGACGGACTAGTTGAGGAGACCCAGTACTTC. Translating gives CASSSDGLVEETQYF.

This clonotype has just a few counts. The rearrangement uses TRBV7-6 and TRBJ1-1, with a weak D call TRBD1 (5 bases). Germline values: CDR1 SGHVS, CDR2 FNYEAQ. The CDR3 contains 13 residues. Trimming removed 10 bases at V and 1 base at J, with 13 bases between. CDR3 loop: CATSRQKNTEAFF. The CDR3 bases are TGTGCCACCTCAAGACAGAAGAACACTGAAGCTTTCTTT.

On this clonotype itself: Possible read error: a much larger clone is one base away. The chain carries TRBV10-3 and TRBJ1-1; D may be TRBD1 (6 bases). CDR3 size: 13 residues. CDR1 ENHRY and CDR2 SYGVKD come from the germline V gene. The CDR3 region is CTISDQGYTEAFF. The CDR3 DNA sequence: TGTACCATCAGTGACCAGGGGTACACTGAAGCTTTCTTT.

This clonotype showed up just a few times. A read error may produce the germline difference seen at one junction end. The chain carries TRBV10-3 and TRBJ1-1; no clear D. The CDR3 runs to 15 residues. Germline CDR1 reads ENHRY; CDR2 reads SYGVKD. The CDR3 protein is CASSEITALSTEAFF. CDR3 DNA: TGTGCCAGCAGTGAAATAACAGCTTTGAGCACTGAAGCTTTCTTT.

The gene calls are TRBV7-9 and TRBJ1-2; D perhaps matches TRBD1 (5 bases). This CDR3 spans 19 amino acids. V shed 5 bases and J shed 0 bases, with 25 bases lying between them. Germline CDR1 reads SEHNR; CDR2 reads FQNEAQ (reference sequence). The CDR3 loop is CASSQYFGAEGRTNYGYTF. The CDR3 nucleotides are TGTGCCAGCAGCCAATACTTCGGGGCAGAGGGGAGAACTAACTATGGCTACACCTTC.

This clonotype appeared a few times. The V and J genes are TRBV7-9 and TRBJ2-7, with 9 positions matching TRBD2. The germline gives CDR1 SEHNR, CDR2 FQNEAQ (reference sequence). With V trimmed by 5 bases and J by 4 bases, 9 bases remained unmatched. There are 15 residues in the CDR3. CDR3 amino acids: CASSPVSGREYEQYF. The DNA for the CDR3 is TGTGCCAGCAGCCCCGTTAGCGGGAGAGAGTACGAGCAGTACTTC.

A few counts support this clonotype. This rearrangement joins TRBV19 to TRBJ2-7; 8 bases line up with TRBD1. V was clipped by 4 bases and J by 5 bases; unmatched bases: 4. In germline, CDR1 is LNHDA, CDR2 SQIVND (reference sequence). The CDR3 spans 13 residues. DNA of the CDR3: TGTGCCAGTAGTAATTACAGGGGGGACGAGCAGTACTTC. It is translated as CASSNYRGDEQYF.